Shown below are 27 T cell receptor beta chains from a single sample sequenced in a study of graft-versus-host responses after intestinal transplantation. Which antigens these TCRs recognize remains unknown. Repertoires were generated with immunoSEQ multiplex PCR, while TCRdb's copy carries only in-frame clones and drops some. This table holds about 82,000 clones, 75% to 95% found once. Sequenced here: unstimulated CD4+ T cells sorted from spleen or lymph node cells, sampled before transplant. The origin of the receptors is a human donor who was the organ donor for an intestinal transplant.

The genes are TRBV6-1 and TRBJ2-1; D is perhaps TRBD1 (5 bases). V shed 6 bases and J shed 14 bases, with 14 bases lying between them. The V gene's germline CDR1 is MNHNS and CDR2 SASEGT. The CDR3 runs 11 residues. The CDR3, as DNA: TGTGCCAGCAGGGGGCTAGGGGATAAGTTCTTC. Its translation is CASRGLGDKFF.

The chain uses TRBV11-3 and TRBJ2-1, with TRBD1 as a possible D gene (6 bases). Germline CDR1 reads SGHNT; CDR2 reads YENEEA. V was trimmed by 8 bases and J by 4 bases, leaving 6 bases between them. The CDR3 covers 11 residues. The CDR3 DNA is TGTGCCAGCCAGGGGTACAATGAGCAGTTCTTC. Its protein product is CASQGYNEQFF.

The chain recombines TRBV5-4 with TRBJ1-2; D is possibly TRBD1 (5 bases). From germline, CDR1 is SGHNT and CDR2 YYREEE (reference sequence). Trimming left V 0 bases short and J 6 bases short, with 9 bases between. This CDR3 has 13 amino acids. This CDR3 reads CASSLAGVDGYTF. In DNA form, the CDR3 reads TGTGCCAGCAGCTTGGCGGGGGTCGATGGCTACACCTTC.

This sequence joins TRBV5-1 and TRBJ1-5, with a weak D call TRBD1 (6 bases). The CDR3 extends over 14 amino acids. Per the germline V gene, CDR1 is SGHRS and CDR2 is YFSETQ. Trimming left V 0 bases short and J 4 bases short, with 8 bases between. CDR3: CASSLETGNQPQHF. The CDR3 DNA reads as TGCGCCAGCAGCTTGGAAACAGGGAATCAGCCCCAGCATTTT.

The chain recombines TRBV5-8 with TRBJ2-3, with D maybe TRBD2 (6 bases). The CDR3 consists of 13 residues. Germline V gene lookup returns CDR1 SGHTS and CDR2 YDEGEE. V dropped 5 bases and J dropped 6 bases, with 13 bases sitting between them. The CDR3 region is CASSWRRADTQYF. For the CDR3, the DNA is TGTGCCAGCAGTTGGCGGAGGGCTGATACGCAGTATTTT.

The chain employs TRBV10-3 and TRBJ2-2, with D unclear. The CDR3 is made up of 12 amino acids. The germline V gene has CDR1 ENHRY and CDR2 SYGVKD. V was trimmed by 6 bases and J by 2 bases, leaving 4 bases between them. CDR3 in amino acids: CAISYNTGELFF. The CDR3 DNA follows: TGTGCCATCAGCTACAACACCGGGGAGCTGTTTTTT.

The V and J genes are TRBV30 and TRBJ2-1; 8 nucleotides line up with TRBD2. With 1 base clipped from V and 8 bases from J, the junction kept 7 bases outside the gene matches. This CDR3 comprises 14 residues. The germline CDR1 and CDR2 sequences are GTSNPN and SVGIG (reference sequence). Written as DNA, the CDR3 is TGTGCCTGGAGTGCTGGATTGGGACTAGATGAGCAGTTCTTC. It encodes CAWSAGLGLDEQFF.

J is TRBJ1-6 and V is TRBV27, with D possibly being TRBD1 (6 bases). From germline, CDR1 is MNHEY and CDR2 SMNVEV (reference sequence). The length of the CDR3 is 16 residues. Trimming removed 1 base at V and 6 bases at J, with 13 bases between. CDR3 bases: TGTGCCAGCAGTTTATTAGGGGAACAGGGTAATTCACCCCTCCACTTT. This translates into CASSLLGEQGNSPLHF.

The chain recombines TRBV5-1 with TRBJ1-1, with D perhaps matching TRBD1 (5 bases). The CDR3 length is 17 residues. The germline CDR1 and CDR2 sequences are SGHRS and YFSETQ. V dropped 0 bases and J dropped 1 base, with 16 bases sitting between them. CDR3 DNA sequence: TGCGCCAGCAGCTTGGTAGAGGGGACCGGGGGGAACACTGAAGCTTTCTTT. It yields the protein CASSLVEGTGGNTEAFF.

The chain is built from TRBV14 and TRBJ1-2, with D maybe TRBD1 (6 bases). The germline V gene encodes CDR1 SGHDN and CDR2 FVKESK. The CDR3 has 15 amino acids. Trimming took off 1 base at V and 11 bases at J, with 20 bases between the two ends. The CDR3 spells CASSQVPRDRSGYTF. The CDR3 DNA is TGTGCCAGCAGCCAAGTCCCCCGTGACAGGTCGGGTTACACCTTC.

The CDR3 DNA follows: TGTGCCATCAGTGAGCCCGGACAGGGTGCGGAAGAGACCCAGTACTTC. It yields the protein CAISEPGQGAEETQYF. The chain uses TRBV10-3 and TRBJ2-5; TRBD1 aligns across 8 bases. This CDR3 is 16 amino acids long. V lost 2 bases and J lost 3; bases outside the gene matches: 8. Germline CDR1 is ENHRY and CDR2 is SYGVKD.

The gene calls are TRBV6-5 and TRBJ1-1, with D perhaps matching TRBD1 (6 bases). Trimming stripped 5 bases from V and 11 bases from J, with 15 bases between. Germline V gene lookup returns CDR1 MNHEY and CDR2 SVGAGI. This CDR3 comprises 12 residues. CDR3: CASSTAGTPAFF. In DNA form, the CDR3 reads TGTGCCAGCAGTACTGCCGGGACACCGGCTTTCTTT.

This clone appeared a single time. The chain links TRBV28 to TRBJ2-7; 12 bases are a match to TRBD1. The CDR3 spans 15 residues. V gave up 4 bases and J gave up 7 bases; unmatched junction bases: 8. In germline, CDR1 is MDHEN, CDR2 SYDVKM. In DNA, the CDR3 is TGTGCCAGCAGTTCGGCCGGGACAGGGGGCTTGGAGCAGTACTTC. It encodes CASSSAGTGGLEQYF.

The chain has TRBV28 and TRBJ2-5, with 7 bases fitting TRBD1. CDR1 MDHEN and CDR2 SYDVKM come from the germline V gene. The CDR3 is 15 residues long. Trimming removed 5 bases from V and 1 base from J; junction bases left unmatched: 7. The DNA for the CDR3 is TGTGCCAGCAGTGGCCCCGGGACAGCCCAAGAGACCCAGTACTTC. Residues: CASSGPGTAQETQYF.

This sequence joins TRBV6-6 and TRBJ2-3; D possibly corresponds to TRBD2 (6 bases). Germline lookup yields CDR1 MNHNY and CDR2 SVGAGI (reference sequence). Trimming removed 2 bases at V and 15 bases at J, with 9 bases between. There are 10 residues in the CDR3. CDR3 protein: CASSYGTYYF. For the CDR3, the DNA is TGTGCCAGCAGTTACGGGACTTACTATTTT.

The chain is built from TRBV11-2 and TRBJ2-2; 9 bases line up with TRBD1. This CDR3 contains 16 residues. Germline CDR1 and CDR2: SGHAT and FQNNGV. V shed 5 bases and J 5 bases; nucleotides not matched to a gene: 9. CDR3 nucleotides: TGTGCCAGCAGCCCGAACTGGGACAGGGTGACCGGGGAGCTGTTTTTT. Encoded protein: CASSPNWDRVTGELFF.

The chain combines TRBV5-5 with TRBJ1-1, with a weak D call TRBD1 (5 bases). There are 13 residues in the CDR3. V was trimmed by 4 bases and J by 7 bases, leaving 14 bases between them. Germline CDR1 SGHKS, CDR2 YYEKEE (reference sequence). The CDR3 sequence: CASSQSGRVEAFF. CDR3 nucleotides: TGTGCCAGCAGCCAGTCAGGGAGGGTTGAAGCTTTCTTT.

The chain uses TRBV7-2 and TRBJ2-3, with TRBD2 matching over 10 bases. The V gene end was trimmed by 4 bases and the J gene end by 5 bases; junction bases not matched to a gene: 6. The CDR3 has 15 residues. CDR1 SGHTA and CDR2 FQGNSA come from the germline V gene. The CDR3 region is CASSSRTSGLDTQYF. CDR3 DNA sequence: TGTGCCAGCAGCTCTCGGACTAGCGGCTTAGATACGCAGTATTTT.

This chain connects TRBV28 to TRBJ1-5; D remains ambiguous. V was shortened by 5 bases and J by 5 bases, with 13 bases between the two germline ends. The CDR3 has 14 amino acids. Germline-derived CDR1 and CDR2 are MDHEN and SYDVKM. The CDR3 DNA reads as TGTGCCAGCAGTCAGGACGGGATCTATCAGCCCCAGCATTTT. Its protein is CASSQDGIYQPQHF.

The chain links TRBV5-1 to TRBJ1-1; D unresolved. The CDR3 runs 13 residues. Per germline, CDR1 SGHRS and CDR2 YFSETQ. V gave up 2 bases and J gave up 1 base, with 6 bases separating them. CDR3 nucleotide sequence: TGCGCCAGCAGCTTACTCCAGAACACTGAAGCTTTCTTT. Its translation: CASSLLQNTEAFF.

Only a few counts were recorded for this clone. The gene calls are TRBV5-1 and TRBJ2-7; maybe TRBD1 (5 bases). The CDR3 runs to 13 residues. V lost 0 bases and J lost 5, with 9 bases in between. Germline V gene data show CDR1 as SGHRS and CDR2 as YFSETQ. In DNA form, the CDR3 reads TGCGCCAGCAGCTTGGAAGGGGTTCACGAGCAGTACTTC. This translates into CASSLEGVHEQYF.

This chain joins TRBV5-4 and TRBJ2-7; the match to TRBD1 covers 7 bases. CDR1 and CDR2 from the germline V gene are SGHNT and YYREEE (reference sequence). The V gene end was trimmed by 3 bases and the J gene end by 3 bases; junction bases not matched to a gene: 6. The CDR3 consists of 14 residues. As DNA, the CDR3 is TGTGCCAGCAGCTACTCGACAGGGTACTACGAGCAGTACTTC. It translates to CASSYSTGYYEQYF.

The DNA for the CDR3 is TGTGCCAGCAGTTTTTCGACAGGAGGTGGAAACACCATATATTTT. Protein sequence: CASSFSTGGGNTIYF. This chain uses TRBV7-9 with TRBJ1-3; weak D call: TRBD1 (6 bases). V dropped 6 bases and J dropped 3 bases, with 15 bases sitting between them. The CDR3 extends over 15 amino acids. Germline V gives CDR1 SEHNR, CDR2 FQNEAQ (reference sequence). Supplemented by reference TRBV7-9 and TRBJ1-3, the full variable domain reads DTGVSQNPRHKITKRGQNVTFRCDPISEHNRLYWYRQTLGQGPEFLTYFQNEAQLEKSRLLSDRFSAERPKGSFSTLEIQRTEQGDSAMYLCASSFSTGGGNTIYFGEGSWLTVV.

As for this clone: Other DNA sequences of this sample code for an identical CDR3. The chain recombines TRBV5-1 with TRBJ2-7; TRBD2 agrees at 9 bases. CDR3 size: 17 residues. J lost 0 bases, V lost 0 bases, and 7 bases had no gene match. CDR1 is SGHRS, CDR2 YFSETQ, per germline. Here the CDR3 reads CASSLVSGSWSSYEQYF. The CDR3 coding sequence is TGCGCCAGCAGCTTGGTTAGCGGGAGTTGGAGCTCCTACGAGCAGTACTTC.

As DNA, the CDR3 is TGTGCCAGCAGCCAAGATTATGCAGGCTCCTACAATGAGCAGTTCTTC. Its protein product is CASSQDYAGSYNEQFF. The genes are TRBV4-2 and TRBJ2-1; D is undetermined. In germline, CDR1 is LGHNA, CDR2 YNFKEQ. The CDR3 covers 16 residues. Trimming removed 0 bases from V and 0 bases from J, with 9 bases in between.

This rearrangement joins TRBV7-8 to TRBJ2-1, with 9 bases identical to TRBD2. The CDR3 has 18 amino acids. The germline CDR1 and CDR2 sequences are SGHVS and FQNEAQ. J was trimmed by 6 bases and V by 1 base; bases with no gene match: 13. This CDR3 reads CASSLVLIAGVYGNEQFF. The CDR3 DNA sequence: TGTGCCAGCAGCTTAGTTTTAATAGCGGGAGTTTATGGCAATGAGCAGTTCTTC.

Here the CDR3 reads CASSLDGGRASQFF. The CDR3 DNA sequence: TGCGCCAGCAGCTTGGACGGCGGGAGGGCCTCACAGTTCTTC. The rearrangement uses TRBV5-1 and TRBJ2-1, with TRBD2 identical over 9 bases. The CDR3 loop spans 14 amino acids. The junction had 8 bases not matched to a gene; V was cut back by 0 bases and J by 13 bases. Germline assignment: CDR1 SGHRS and CDR2 YFSETQ.